These 23 T cell receptor beta chains came from one sample sequenced in a study of blood T cell repertoires in COVID-19. Produced via immunoSEQ multiplex PCR; TCRdb's table is partial and in-frame only. The sample shows about 250,000 clones, 75% to 90% of them seen only once. Specimen: peripheral blood. Receptors were obtained from a woman aged 35 to 49 who had recovered from COVID-19.

This clone came up once. The chain joins TRBV28 to TRBJ2-5; 7 bases match TRBD2. There are 12 residues in the CDR3. The V gene's germline CDR1 is MDHEN and CDR2 SYDVKM. The V and J ends lost 8 bases and 4 bases, in that order; junction bases with no gene match: 4. The CDR3: CASGEGRETQYF. The DNA of the CDR3 is TGTGCCAGCGGGGAGGGCCGAGAGACCCAGTACTTC.

This chain connects TRBV2 to TRBJ2-2, with 7 bases matching TRBD1. The CDR3 covers 15 residues. Germline V gene sequence: CDR1 SNHLY, CDR2 FYNNEI. Trimming removed 4 bases from V and 2 bases from J; junction bases left unmatched: 4. The CDR3 DNA sequence: TGTGCCAGCAGTGGACAGGGCCCCAACACCGGGGAGCTGTTTTTT. Translated, it gives CASSGQGPNTGELFF.

For this clone: Other DNA sequences in this specimen translate into the identical CDR3. The V gene is TRBV9, the J gene TRBJ2-7; maybe TRBD1 (7 bases). Germline V gene lookup returns CDR1 SGDLS and CDR2 YYNGEE. The V end lost 0 bases, the J end lost 3 bases, and 10 bases lay between the germline ends. The CDR3 loop spans 14 amino acids. CDR3 amino acids: CASSVGQGGYEQYF. Here the CDR3 DNA reads TGTGCCAGCAGCGTAGGCCAGGGGGGCTACGAGCAGTACTTC.

The V call is TRBV19, the J call TRBJ2-7; D gene uncertain. V gave up 5 bases and J gave up 6 bases, with 14 bases separating them. This CDR3 has 13 residues. Germline lookup yields CDR1 LNHDA and CDR2 SQIVND (reference sequence). This CDR3 reads CASSPLPPSEQYF. In DNA, the CDR3 is TGTGCCAGTAGTCCCCTCCCCCCTTCCGAGCAGTACTTC.

The chain recombines TRBV30 with TRBJ1-5, with D uncertain. The CDR3 loop spans 15 amino acids. CDR1 is GTSNPN and CDR2 is SVGIG in the germline V gene (reference sequence). V lost 2 bases, J lost 0 bases, and 11 bases lay in between. CDR3 sequence: CAWSPLGDSNQPQHF. CDR3 nucleotide sequence: TGTGCCTGGAGTCCACTCGGGGATAGCAATCAGCCCCAGCATTTT.

The chain's CDR3 is CASSRTSESYNEQFF. The CDR3 DNA is TGTGCCAGCTCACGGACTAGCGAGTCATACAATGAGCAGTTCTTC. V and J are TRBV18 and TRBJ2-1; 9 bases fit TRBD2. The length of the CDR3 is 15 residues. The V gene's germline CDR1 is KGHSH and CDR2 LQKENI. V gave up 4 bases and J gave up 4 bases; unmatched junction bases: 5. Filled out from reference TRBV18 and TRBJ2-1, the complete variable domain reads NAGVMQNPRHLVRRRGQEARLRCSPMKGHSHVYWYRQLPEEGLKFMVYLQKENIIDESGMPKERFSAEFPKEGPSILRIQQVVRGDSAAYFCASSRTSESYNEQFFGPGTRLTVL.

The chain links TRBV2 to TRBJ2-7; D gene uncertain. From germline, CDR1 is SNHLY and CDR2 FYNNEI. The length of the CDR3 is 11 residues. The V end lost 7 bases, the J end lost 7 bases, and 11 bases lay between the germline ends. The chain's CDR3 is CASTPLLEQYF. The CDR3 DNA reads as TGTGCCAGCACTCCCCTTTTGGAGCAGTACTTC. Full variable domain (remainder filled in from reference TRBV2 and TRBJ2-7): EPEVTQTPSHQVTQMGQEVILRCVPISNHLYFYWYRQILGQKVEFLVSFYNNEISEKSEIFDDQFSVERPDGSNFTLKIRSTKLEDSAMYFCASTPLLEQYFGPGTRLTVT.

J is TRBJ1-1 and V is TRBV2, with TRBD1 as a possible D gene (6 bases). Germline values: CDR1 SNHLY, CDR2 FYNNEI. The V gene lost 2 bases and the J gene lost 6 bases, with 16 bases spanning the gap. This CDR3 contains 15 residues. DNA of the CDR3: TGTGCCAGCAGTGAAATGGGGGCGACCCCGGCTGAAGCTTTCTTT. It encodes CASSEMGATPAEAFF.

V is TRBV3-1 (or the pseudogene TRBV3-2) and J is TRBJ2-1, with 8 bases matching TRBD1. Losses at the gene ends were 11 bases for V and 5 bases for J; bases not matched to a gene: 5. The CDR3 totals 12 residues. Germline CDR1 is LGHDT and CDR2 is YNNKEL (reference sequence). The CDR3 region is CAYKDRDNEQFF. Here the CDR3 DNA reads TGTGCCTATAAGGACAGGGACAATGAGCAGTTCTTC.

The J gene is TRBJ2-2, the V gene TRBV12-3 or TRBV12-4; D ambiguous. Trimming took off 7 bases at V and 9 bases at J, with 15 bases between the two ends. This CDR3 has 13 residues. The DNA of the CDR3 is TGTGCCAGCACCCTCCGACCAGGAAGGGAGCTGTTTTTT. This translates into CASTLRPGRELFF.

The rearrangement joins TRBV28 to TRBJ2-5, with 9 bases matching TRBD2. CDR1 MDHEN and CDR2 SYDVKM come from the germline V gene. This CDR3 is built from 16 residues. J gave up 5 bases and V 8 bases, and 15 bases lay outside the gene matches. The CDR3 sequence: CASGASVAGGLETQYF. CDR3 nucleotide sequence: TGTGCCAGCGGCGCTTCGGTGGCGGGGGGGTTGGAGACCCAGTACTTC. The full variable domain, completed using reference TRBV28 and TRBJ2-5, is DVKVTQSSRYLVKRTGEKVFLECVQDMDHENMFWYRQDPGLGLRLIYFSYDVKMKEKGDIPEGYSVSREKKERFSLILESASTNQTSMYLCASGASVAGGLETQYFGPGTRLLVL.

This chain links TRBV7-9 with TRBJ2-7; 7 bases are a match to TRBD1. The V gene's germline CDR1 is SEHNR and CDR2 FQNEAQ (reference sequence). The CDR3 is 13 residues long. CDR3 sequence: CASSSGEKGALIV. The CDR3 region has the DNA TGTGCCAGCAGCTCGGGCGAAAAGGGGGCCCTAATCGTC.

This CDR3 is CATSRDLVGADEKLFF. CDR3 DNA sequence: TGTGCCACCAGCAGAGATTTGGTAGGGGCGGATGAAAAACTGTTTTTT. The chain combines TRBV15 with TRBJ1-4; maybe TRBD1 (5 bases). CDR3 length: 16 amino acids. Germline V gene sequence: CDR1 LNHNV, CDR2 YYDKDF (reference sequence). The V end was cut by 0 bases, the J end by 6 bases, with 14 bases between.

The V gene is TRBV6-5, the J gene TRBJ2-3; no definite D call. Trimming removed 2 bases from V and 5 bases from J, with 11 bases in between. There are 14 residues in the CDR3. Per germline, CDR1 MNHEY and CDR2 SVGAGI. For the CDR3, the DNA is TGTGCCAGCAGTTACCGGGTCGGTTTAGATACGCAGTATTTT. Amino acid sequence: CASSYRVGLDTQYF.

This clone was observed once. This sequence joins TRBV5-4 and TRBJ1-3, with 7 bases aligning to TRBD1. Losses at the gene ends were 5 bases for V and 5 bases for J; bases not matched to a gene: 7. This CDR3 has 14 amino acids. From germline, CDR1 is SGHNT and CDR2 YYREEE (reference sequence). The CDR3 DNA is TGTGCCAGCAGTGCGGGACAGCGGCGAAACACCATATATTTT. This encodes CASSAGQRRNTIYF.

The DNA of the CDR3 is TGCGCCAGCAGCCCTTTCGCAGGGGGCACTGAAGCTTTCTTT. It translates to CASSPFAGGTEAFF. The chain links TRBV5-1 to TRBJ1-1, with 7 bases identical to TRBD1. This CDR3 contains 14 residues. J was trimmed by 4 bases and V by 4 bases; bases with no gene match: 7. Germline lookup yields CDR1 SGHRS and CDR2 YFSETQ.

The chain combines TRBV19 with TRBJ2-1; D is possibly TRBD1 (7 bases). CDR3 length equals 14 residues. In germline, CDR1 is LNHDA, CDR2 SQIVND (reference sequence). Trimming cost V 6 bases and J 6 bases, with 15 bases left between them. Here the CDR3 DNA reads TGTGCCAGTAGACTGACAGGGAGGATCAATGAGCAGTTCTTC. Protein: CASRLTGRINEQFF. The full variable domain, in which reference TRBV19 and TRBJ2-1 provide the parts outside the CDR3, is DGGITQSPKYLFRKEGQNVTLSCEQNLNHDAMYWYRQDPGQGLRLIYYSQIVNDFQKGDIAEGYSVSREKKESFPLTVTSAQKNPTAFYLCASRLTGRINEQFFGPGTRLTVL.

J is TRBJ1-3 and V is TRBV19, with 7 bases fitting TRBD1. This CDR3 has 16 amino acids. Germline lookup yields CDR1 LNHDA and CDR2 SQIVND (reference sequence). V lost 2 bases to trimming and J lost 2 bases; unmatched junction nucleotides: 6. The CDR3 loop is CASSIWDSTTGNTIYF. Written as DNA, the CDR3 is TGTGCCAGTAGTATATGGGACAGCACAACTGGAAACACCATATATTTT.

The V call is TRBV12-5, the J call TRBJ2-1, with TRBD2 matching over 11 bases. The trim removed 2 bases at V and 7 bases at J, leaving 7 bases unmatched. The CDR3 runs to 16 residues. Looked up from germline, CDR1 is LGHNT and CDR2 is FRNRAP. The CDR3 nucleotides read TGTGCTAGTGGTTTGTTAGCTAGCGGGAGGAGGAATGAGCAGTTCTTC. Amino acids: CASGLLASGRRNEQFF.

V is TRBV19 and J is TRBJ2-1, with D possibly TRBD2 on 6 matching bases. Trimming left V 6 bases short and J 12 bases short, with 12 bases between. CDR3 size: 11 residues. The germline V gene has CDR1 LNHDA and CDR2 SQIVND (reference sequence). CDR3: CASREGSGQFF. CDR3 sequence (DNA): TGTGCCAGTAGGGAGGGGTCAGGGCAGTTCTTC.

CDR3 sequence reads: CASSPGTEQYF. The CDR3 coding sequence is TGTGCCAGCAGCCCAGGTACCGAGCAGTACTTC. This chain links TRBV6-5 with TRBJ2-7; D is uncertain. This CDR3 has 11 residues. Trimming left V 6 bases short and J 6 bases short, with 9 bases between. The germline V gene has CDR1 MNHEY and CDR2 SVGAGI.

The rearrangement uses TRBV11-2 and TRBJ2-2; TRBD1 aligns across 9 bases. The CDR3 is 16 residues long. The V gene's germline CDR1 is SGHAT and CDR2 FQNNGV. J was trimmed by 4 bases and V by 5 bases; bases with no gene match: 8. CDR3 coding DNA: TGTGCCAGCAGCCGCACGGGACAGGGTGGCACCGGGGAGCTGTTTTTT. This translates into CASSRTGQGGTGELFF.

The table lists this clone with a few counts. The CDR3 nucleotides are TGCGCCAGCAGTGAGACGGGACAGGCAGAGACCCAGTACTTC. It encodes CASSETGQAETQYF. The chain carries TRBV10-1 and TRBJ2-5; 8 bases agree with TRBD1. The CDR3 runs to 14 residues. The V gene's germline CDR1 is WNHNN and CDR2 SYGVQD (reference sequence). V trimming: 2 bases; J trimming: 4 bases; junction bases outside the gene matches: 3.